These 19 T cell receptor beta chains were sequenced from one sample in a study of control samples from healthy donors and cancer patients. Produced via immunoSEQ multiplex PCR; TCRdb's table is partial and in-frame only. The repertoire holds 95,000 to 150,000 clones, with around 87% as singletons. Specimen: blood. The receptors stem from a man in his forties or fifties in good health.

The V call is TRBV30, the J call TRBJ1-6; 7 nucleotides line up with TRBD1. The CDR3 runs to 14 residues. Trimming removed 5 bases from V and 9 bases from J; junction bases left unmatched: 10. Per the germline V gene, CDR1 is GTSNPN and CDR2 is SVGIG (reference sequence). The CDR3 region has the DNA TGTGCCTGGGGCCTGCAGGGGGGGGCTTCACCCCTCCACTTT. This gives the protein CAWGLQGGASPLHF.

The rearrangement links TRBV14 to TRBJ2-2, with D unresolved. Germline-derived CDR1 and CDR2 are SGHDN and FVKESK. The CDR3 is 13 amino acids. Trimming removed 4 bases from V and 1 base from J, with 4 bases in between. CDR3 amino acids: CASSLQNTGELFF. CDR3 sequence (DNA): TGTGCCAGCAGCCTCCAGAACACCGGGGAGCTGTTTTTT.

This sequence joins TRBV24-1 and TRBJ1-2; TRBD1 aligns across 7 bases. Germline V gene sequence: CDR1 KGHDR, CDR2 SFDVKD. The CDR3 is 15 amino acids. J lost 4 bases, V lost 4 bases, and 8 bases had no gene match. This CDR3 is CATSDQSTGSYGYTF. CDR3 sequence (DNA): TGTGCCACCAGTGACCAGTCGACAGGGAGCTATGGCTACACCTTC.

Regarding this clone: Its ends do not fully match the called genes, so a read error is possible. The chain carries TRBV5-8 and TRBJ2-7; D is unresolved. The CDR3 spans 8 residues. The V gene's germline CDR1 is SGHTS and CDR2 YDEGEE. The CDR3 protein is CASSLNSF. The CDR3 region has the DNA TGTGCCAGCAGCTTGAACAGCTTC. Supplemented by reference TRBV5-8 and TRBJ2-7, the full variable domain reads EAGVTQSPTHLIKTRGQQATLRCSPISGHTSVYWYQQALGLGLQFLLWYDEGEERNRGNFPPRFSGRQFPNYSSELNVNALELEDSALYLCASSLNSFGPGTRLTVT.

The rearrangement joins TRBV4-2 to TRBJ2-7; D tentatively reads TRBD1 or TRBD2 (5 bases each). V was pared by 0 bases and J by 2 bases, with 11 bases between. This CDR3 has 15 residues. From germline, CDR1 is LGHNA and CDR2 YNFKEQ. CDR3: CASSQDWPGPYEQYF. In DNA, the CDR3 is TGTGCCAGCAGCCAAGATTGGCCGGGACCCTACGAGCAGTACTTC.

The genes are TRBV6-5 and TRBJ1-2; 7 positions agree with TRBD1. J gave up 4 bases and V 6 bases, and 11 bases lay outside the gene matches. CDR1 is MNHEY, CDR2 SVGAGI, per germline. The length of the CDR3 is 15 residues. This chain's CDR3 is CASRPTGAAAYGYTF. In DNA form, the CDR3 reads TGTGCCAGCAGGCCTACAGGGGCCGCCGCCTATGGCTACACCTTC.

The chain recombines TRBV7-8 with TRBJ2-2; D is perhaps TRBD2 (7 bases). With 1 base removed from V and 5 bases from J, the gap between germline ends came to 17 bases. Per germline, CDR1 SGHVS and CDR2 FQNEAQ. The CDR3 contains 17 residues. CDR3 sequence (DNA): TGTGCCAGCAGCTTAGTCCGGCGGGGGCTGGGGACCGGGGAGCTGTTTTTT. Protein: CASSLVRRGLGTGELFF. The complete variable domain, with remaining parts taken from reference TRBV7-8 and TRBJ2-2, reads GAGVSQSPRYKVAKRGQDVALRCDPISGHVSLFWYQQALGQGPEFLTYFQNEAQLDKSGLPSDRFFAERPEGSVSTLKIQRTQQEDSAVYLCASSLVRRGLGTGELFFGEGSRLTVL.

The gene calls are TRBV6-1 and TRBJ1-1; perhaps TRBD1 as D (5 bases). This CDR3 spans 14 amino acids. V was shortened by 3 bases and J by 1 base, with 9 bases between the two germline ends. Germline loops: CDR1 MNHNS, CDR2 SASEGT. CDR3 residues: CASSEGTSNTEAFF. CDR3 in DNA: TGTGCCAGCAGTGAGGGGACTTCGAACACTGAAGCTTTCTTT.

The chain couples TRBV7-8 to TRBJ2-7, with 7 bases matching TRBD1. J gave up 5 bases and V 5 bases, and 6 bases lay outside the gene matches. The length of the CDR3 is 13 residues. The germline CDR1 and CDR2 sequences are SGHVS and FQNEAQ. In DNA form, the CDR3 reads TGTGCCAGCAGCATACAGACAGGGAACGAGCAGTACTTC. Translated: CASSIQTGNEQYF.

The V and J genes are TRBV24-1 and TRBJ2-7; no definite D call. Germline V gene sequence: CDR1 KGHDR, CDR2 SFDVKD. The germline V and J ends were trimmed by 4 bases and 4 bases, with 7 bases remaining between them. The CDR3 consists of 12 residues. The CDR3 region has the DNA TGTGCCACCAGTGAGGGCAGTTACGAGCAGTACTTC. It is translated as CATSEGSYEQYF.

This sequence joins TRBV24-1 and TRBJ2-3, with TRBD1 as a possible D gene (6 bases). The CDR3 is made up of 14 amino acids. Looked up from germline, CDR1 is KGHDR and CDR2 is SFDVKD. V shed 3 bases and J shed 4 bases, with 10 bases lying between them. CDR3 loop: CATSDLQGPDTQYF. The CDR3 DNA is TGTGCCACCAGTGATCTACAGGGTCCAGATACGCAGTATTTT.

This chain joins TRBV30 and TRBJ1-4; a weak D match, TRBD1 (5 bases). The CDR3 sequence is 14 residues long. Germline assignment: CDR1 GTSNPN and CDR2 SVGIG (reference sequence). V lost 5 bases to trimming and J lost 6 bases, with 16 bases between them. CDR3 region: CAWAQGGGDEKLFF. The CDR3 DNA reads as TGTGCCTGGGCCCAGGGCGGGGGGGATGAAAAACTGTTTTTT.

V usage is TRBV30 and J usage is TRBJ2-1, with TRBD2 matching 10 bases. The germline CDR1 and CDR2 sequences are GTSNPN and SVGIG (reference sequence). This CDR3 is built from 15 residues. Trimming took 3 bases from V and 3 from J; bases not matched to a gene: 5. The CDR3 nucleotides read TGTGCCTGGAGCCTCCTAGCGGGGGTCTACAATGAGCAGTTCTTC. Translation gives CAWSLLAGVYNEQFF.

This clone is a singleton in its sample. V is TRBV19 and J is TRBJ2-1; 9 bases align to TRBD2. Germline CDR1 reads LNHDA; CDR2 reads SQIVND (reference sequence). V lost 10 bases and J lost 5; bases outside the gene matches: 9. CDR3 size: 14 residues. CDR3 in amino acids: CATNLAGTDNEQFF. CDR3 DNA sequence: TGTGCCACAAATCTAGCGGGGACCGACAATGAGCAGTTCTTC.

The genes are TRBV24-1 and TRBJ2-2; D is ambiguous. Germline CDR1 and CDR2: KGHDR and SFDVKD. The CDR3 sequence is 13 residues long. Trimming removed 4 bases at V and 4 bases at J, with 6 bases between. This CDR3 reads CATSEDGTGELFF. The CDR3 DNA reads TGTGCCACCAGTGAAGATGGCACCGGGGAGCTGTTTTTT.

This clone has a single count. This chain connects TRBV10-3 to TRBJ1-1; D uncertain. The germline gives CDR1 ENHRY, CDR2 SYGVKD. Trimming pared 2 bases from V and 1 base from J, leaving 14 bases between. The CDR3 spans 16 residues. The CDR3 reads CAISEDTRRGNTEAFF. The CDR3, as DNA: TGTGCCATCAGTGAGGACACGAGGAGAGGGAACACTGAAGCTTTCTTT.

The chain combines TRBV5-1 with TRBJ1-4, with TRBD1 matching 7 bases. Unmatched junction bases numbered 12, after V lost 4 bases and J lost 0 bases. Germline CDR1 SGHRS, CDR2 YFSETQ. There are 18 residues in the CDR3. The CDR3 loop is CASSPNKGQFATNEKLFF. The CDR3 DNA reads TGCGCCAGCAGCCCAAATAAGGGACAGTTTGCAACTAATGAAAAACTGTTTTTT.

CDR3 coding DNA: TGCAGCGTTCACGGGGTGAGGTCCCAAGAGACCCAGTACTTC. Its translation: CSVHGVRSQETQYF. The chain recombines TRBV29-1 with TRBJ2-5; D might be TRBD2 (5 bases). This CDR3 spans 14 amino acids. Trimming left V 5 bases short and J 1 base short, with 14 bases between. Germline CDR1 reads SQVTM; CDR2 reads ANQGSEA. Drawing the rest from reference TRBV29-1 and TRBJ2-5, the complete variable domain is SAVISQKPSRDICQRGTSLTIQCQVDSQVTMMFWYRQQPGQSLTLIATANQGSEATYESGFVIDKFPISRPNLTFSTLTVSNMSPEDSSIYLCSVHGVRSQETQYFGPGTRLLVL.

There are a few counts of this clone. The chain has TRBV18 and TRBJ2-5; 9 nucleotides line up with TRBD1. CDR3 length equals 17 residues. Trimming removed 3 bases from V and 5 bases from J; junction bases left unmatched: 13. CDR1 is KGHSH, CDR2 LQKENI, per germline. The CDR3 nucleotides are TGTGCCAGCTCACCCCGGGAAGACAGGGGGGACGTCGAGACCCAGTACTTC. This sequence encodes CASSPREDRGDVETQYF.